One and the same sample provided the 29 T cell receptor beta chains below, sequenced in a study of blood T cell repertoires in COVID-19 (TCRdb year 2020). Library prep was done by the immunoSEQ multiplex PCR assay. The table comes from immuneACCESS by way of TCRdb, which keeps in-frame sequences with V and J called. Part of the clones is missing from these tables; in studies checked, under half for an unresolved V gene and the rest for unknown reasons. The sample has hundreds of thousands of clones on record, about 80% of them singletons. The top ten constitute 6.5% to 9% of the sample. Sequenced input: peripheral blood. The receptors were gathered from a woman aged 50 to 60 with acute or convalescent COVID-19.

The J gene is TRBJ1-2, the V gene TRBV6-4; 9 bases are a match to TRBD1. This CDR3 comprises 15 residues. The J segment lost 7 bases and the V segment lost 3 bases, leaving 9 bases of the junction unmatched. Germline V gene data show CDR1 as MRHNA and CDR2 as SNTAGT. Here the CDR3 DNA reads TGTGCCAGCAGTGAAGCCGGGACAGGGTCTACTGGCTACACCTTC. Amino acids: CASSEAGTGSTGYTF.

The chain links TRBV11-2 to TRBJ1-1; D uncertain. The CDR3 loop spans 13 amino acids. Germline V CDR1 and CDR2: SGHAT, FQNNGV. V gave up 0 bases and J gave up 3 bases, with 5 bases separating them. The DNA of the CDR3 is TGTGCCAGCAGCTTAGATCTTGACACTGAAGCTTTCTTT. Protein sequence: CASSLDLDTEAFF.

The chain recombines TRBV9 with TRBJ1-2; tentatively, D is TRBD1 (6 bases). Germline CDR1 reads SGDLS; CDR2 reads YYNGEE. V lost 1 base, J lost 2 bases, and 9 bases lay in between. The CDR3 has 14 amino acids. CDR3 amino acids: CASSVQGQNYGYTF. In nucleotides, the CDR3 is TGTGCCAGCAGCGTACAGGGGCAAAACTATGGCTACACCTTC.

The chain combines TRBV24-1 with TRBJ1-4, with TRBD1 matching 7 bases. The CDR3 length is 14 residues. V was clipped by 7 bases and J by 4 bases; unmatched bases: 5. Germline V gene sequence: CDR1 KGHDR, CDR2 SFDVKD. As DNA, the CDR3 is TGTGCCACCAGCGAGACAGGGATTAATGAAAAACTGTTTTTT. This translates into CATSETGINEKLFF.

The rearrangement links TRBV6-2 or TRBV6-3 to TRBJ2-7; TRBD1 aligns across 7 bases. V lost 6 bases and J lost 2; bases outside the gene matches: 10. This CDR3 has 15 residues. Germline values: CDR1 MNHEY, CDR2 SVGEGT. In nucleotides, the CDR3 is TGTGCCAGCAGCCGCAACAGACAGGGTCCCTACGAGCAGTACTTC. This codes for CASSRNRQGPYEQYF.

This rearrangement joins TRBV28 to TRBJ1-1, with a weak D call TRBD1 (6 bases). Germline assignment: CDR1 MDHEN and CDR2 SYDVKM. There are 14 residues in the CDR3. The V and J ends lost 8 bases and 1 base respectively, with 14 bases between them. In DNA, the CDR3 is TGTGCCAGCCGACCTCCGGGACAGAACACTGAAGCTTTCTTT. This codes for CASRPPGQNTEAFF.

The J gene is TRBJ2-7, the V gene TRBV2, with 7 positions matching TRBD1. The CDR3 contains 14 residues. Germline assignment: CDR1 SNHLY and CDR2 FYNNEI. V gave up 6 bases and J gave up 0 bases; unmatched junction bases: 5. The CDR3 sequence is CASSLDRDSYEQYF. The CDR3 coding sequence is TGTGCCAGCAGCCTCGACAGGGACTCCTACGAGCAGTACTTC.

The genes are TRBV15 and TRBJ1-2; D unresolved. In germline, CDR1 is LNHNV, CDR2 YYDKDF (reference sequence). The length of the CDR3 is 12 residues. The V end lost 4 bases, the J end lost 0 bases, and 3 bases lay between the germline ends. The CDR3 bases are TGTGCCACCAGCACAACTAACTATGGCTACACCTTC. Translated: CATSTTNYGYTF.

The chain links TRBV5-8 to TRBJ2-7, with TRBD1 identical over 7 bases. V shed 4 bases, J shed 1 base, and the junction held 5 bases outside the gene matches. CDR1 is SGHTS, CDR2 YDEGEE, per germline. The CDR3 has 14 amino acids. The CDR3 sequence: CASSTRTGSYEQYF. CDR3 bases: TGTGCCAGCAGCACTCGGACAGGTTCCTACGAGCAGTACTTC.

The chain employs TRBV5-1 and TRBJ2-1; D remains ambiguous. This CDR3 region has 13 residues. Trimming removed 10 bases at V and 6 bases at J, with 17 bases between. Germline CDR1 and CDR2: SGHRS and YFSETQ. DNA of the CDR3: TGCGCCGCCGCACCAGGCCCCTCCAATGAGCAGTTCTTC. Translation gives CAAAPGPSNEQFF.

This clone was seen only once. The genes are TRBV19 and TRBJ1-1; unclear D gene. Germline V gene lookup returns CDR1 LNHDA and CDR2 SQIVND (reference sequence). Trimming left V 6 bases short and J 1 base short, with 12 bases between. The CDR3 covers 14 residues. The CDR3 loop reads CASRVSAGNTEAFF. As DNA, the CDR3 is TGTGCCAGTAGAGTTTCTGCGGGGAACACTGAAGCTTTCTTT.

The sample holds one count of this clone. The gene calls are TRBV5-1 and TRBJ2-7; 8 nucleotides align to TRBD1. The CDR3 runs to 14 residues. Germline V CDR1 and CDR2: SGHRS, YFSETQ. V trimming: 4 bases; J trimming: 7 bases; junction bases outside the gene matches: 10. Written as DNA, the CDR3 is TGCGCCAGCAGCCCGGAGCACAGGGGGTTTGAGCAGTACTTC. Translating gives CASSPEHRGFEQYF.

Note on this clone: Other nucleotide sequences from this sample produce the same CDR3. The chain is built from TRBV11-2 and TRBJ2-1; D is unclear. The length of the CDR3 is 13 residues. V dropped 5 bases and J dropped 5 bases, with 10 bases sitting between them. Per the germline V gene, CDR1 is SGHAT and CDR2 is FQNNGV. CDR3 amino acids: CASSLDRDNEQFF. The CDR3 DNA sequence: TGTGCCAGCAGCCTCGATCGGGACAATGAGCAGTTCTTC.

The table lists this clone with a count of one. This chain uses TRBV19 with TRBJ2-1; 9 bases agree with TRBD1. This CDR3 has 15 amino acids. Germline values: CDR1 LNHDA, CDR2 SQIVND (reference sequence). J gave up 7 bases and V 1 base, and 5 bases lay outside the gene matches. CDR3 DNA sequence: TGTGCCAGTAGTATAGTGGGACAGGGTAGAAATGAGCAGTTCTTC. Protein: CASSIVGQGRNEQFF.

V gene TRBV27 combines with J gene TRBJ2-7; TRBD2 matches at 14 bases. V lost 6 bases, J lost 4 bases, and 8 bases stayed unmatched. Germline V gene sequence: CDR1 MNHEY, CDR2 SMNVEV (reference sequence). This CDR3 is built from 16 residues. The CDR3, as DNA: TGTGCCAGCAGCCAGGGGACTAGCGGGAGTTTTTACGAGCAGTACTTC. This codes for CASSQGTSGSFYEQYF.

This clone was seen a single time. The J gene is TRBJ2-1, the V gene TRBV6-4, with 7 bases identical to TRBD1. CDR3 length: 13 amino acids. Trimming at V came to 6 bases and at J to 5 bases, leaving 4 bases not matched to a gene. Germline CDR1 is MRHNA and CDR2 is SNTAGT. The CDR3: CASRRDSNNEQFF. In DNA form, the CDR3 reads TGTGCCAGCAGGAGGGACAGTAACAATGAGCAGTTCTTC.

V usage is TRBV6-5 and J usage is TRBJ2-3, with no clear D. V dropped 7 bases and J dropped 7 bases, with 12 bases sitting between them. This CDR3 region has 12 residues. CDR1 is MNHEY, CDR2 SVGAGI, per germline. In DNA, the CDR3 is TGTGCCAGCAATAGGAGTTGGAATACGCAGTATTTT. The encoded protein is CASNRSWNTQYF.

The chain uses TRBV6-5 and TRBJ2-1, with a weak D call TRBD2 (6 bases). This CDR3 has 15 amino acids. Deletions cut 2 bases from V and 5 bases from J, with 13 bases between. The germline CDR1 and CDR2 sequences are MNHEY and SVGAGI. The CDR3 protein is CASSYPVAEDNEQFF. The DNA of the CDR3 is TGTGCCAGCAGTTACCCGGTAGCGGAAGACAATGAGCAGTTCTTC.

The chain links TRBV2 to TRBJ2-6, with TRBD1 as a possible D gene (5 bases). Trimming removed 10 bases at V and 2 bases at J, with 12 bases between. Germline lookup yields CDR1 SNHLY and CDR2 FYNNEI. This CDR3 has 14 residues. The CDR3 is CATQEGAGANVLTF. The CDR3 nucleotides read TGTGCCACCCAGGAAGGGGCTGGGGCCAACGTCCTGACTTTC.

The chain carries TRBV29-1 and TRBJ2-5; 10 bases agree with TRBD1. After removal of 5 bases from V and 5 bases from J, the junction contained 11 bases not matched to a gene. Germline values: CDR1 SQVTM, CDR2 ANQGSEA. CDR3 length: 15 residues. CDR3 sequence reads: CSVLETGGWGETQYF. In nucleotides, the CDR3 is TGCAGCGTTTTAGAGACAGGGGGCTGGGGGGAGACCCAGTACTTC.

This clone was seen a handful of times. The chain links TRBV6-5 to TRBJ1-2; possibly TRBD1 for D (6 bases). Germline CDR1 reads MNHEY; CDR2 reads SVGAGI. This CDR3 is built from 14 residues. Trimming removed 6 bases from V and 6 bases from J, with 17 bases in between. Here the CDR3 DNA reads TGTGCCAGCAGCGTCGGACCACAGGGAGATGGCTACACCTTC. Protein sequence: CASSVGPQGDGYTF.

In DNA, the CDR3 is TGTGCCAGTAGTATGACTAGCGGGGGACAAGAGACCCAGTACTTC. Amino acid sequence: CASSMTSGGQETQYF. The chain has TRBV19 and TRBJ2-5; 12 bases map to TRBD2. The CDR3 runs to 15 residues. J was trimmed by 2 bases and V by 3 bases; bases with no gene match: 1. Looked up from germline, CDR1 is LNHDA and CDR2 is SQIVND (reference sequence).

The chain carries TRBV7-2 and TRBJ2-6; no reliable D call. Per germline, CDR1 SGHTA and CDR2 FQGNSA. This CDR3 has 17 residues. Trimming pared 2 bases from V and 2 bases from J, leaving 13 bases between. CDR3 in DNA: TGTGCCAGCAGCTTATTCGCAAGAACTACTGGGGCCAACGTCCTGACTTTC. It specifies CASSLFARTTGANVLTF.

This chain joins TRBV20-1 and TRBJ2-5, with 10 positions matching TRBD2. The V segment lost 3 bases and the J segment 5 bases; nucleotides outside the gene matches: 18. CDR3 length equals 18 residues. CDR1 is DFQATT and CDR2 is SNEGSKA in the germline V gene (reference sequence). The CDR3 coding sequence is TGCAGTGCTAGTATCTCCCAGGGGCTAGCGGGAGTCGGTGAGACCCAGTACTTC. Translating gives CSASISQGLAGVGETQYF.

This chain's CDR3 is CASSPDSATGELFF. The CDR3 nucleotides are TGTGCCAGCTCACCCGACAGCGCCACCGGGGAGCTGTTTTTT. The chain uses TRBV18 and TRBJ2-2; maybe TRBD1 (5 bases). This CDR3 comprises 14 residues. The germline V and J ends were trimmed by 3 bases and 4 bases, with 9 bases remaining between them. From germline, CDR1 is KGHSH and CDR2 LQKENI.

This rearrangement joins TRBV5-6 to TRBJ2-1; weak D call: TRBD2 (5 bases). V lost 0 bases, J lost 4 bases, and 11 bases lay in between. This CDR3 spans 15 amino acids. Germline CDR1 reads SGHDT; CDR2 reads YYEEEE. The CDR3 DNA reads TGTGCCAGCAGCTTGGAGCGGAATCCGTACAATGAGCAGTTCTTC. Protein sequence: CASSLERNPYNEQFF.

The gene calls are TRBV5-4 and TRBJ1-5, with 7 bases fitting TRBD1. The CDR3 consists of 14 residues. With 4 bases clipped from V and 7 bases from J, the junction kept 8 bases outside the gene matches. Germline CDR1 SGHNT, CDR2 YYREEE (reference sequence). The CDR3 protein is CASSRDSTSQPQHF. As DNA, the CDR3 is TGTGCCAGCAGCAGGGACAGCACCAGCCAGCCCCAGCATTTT.

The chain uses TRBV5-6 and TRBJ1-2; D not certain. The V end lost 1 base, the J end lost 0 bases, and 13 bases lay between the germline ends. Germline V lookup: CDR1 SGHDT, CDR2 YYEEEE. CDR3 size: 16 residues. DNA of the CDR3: TGTGCCAGCAGCTTGTTCACAGCACCTCCTAACTATGGCTACACCTTC. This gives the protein CASSLFTAPPNYGYTF. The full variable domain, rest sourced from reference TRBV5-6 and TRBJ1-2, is DAGVTQSPTHLIKTRGQQVTLRCSPKSGHDTVSWYQQALGQGPQFIFQYYEEEERQRGNFPDRFSGHQFPNYSSELNVNALLLGDSALYLCASSLFTAPPNYGYTFGSGTRLTVV.

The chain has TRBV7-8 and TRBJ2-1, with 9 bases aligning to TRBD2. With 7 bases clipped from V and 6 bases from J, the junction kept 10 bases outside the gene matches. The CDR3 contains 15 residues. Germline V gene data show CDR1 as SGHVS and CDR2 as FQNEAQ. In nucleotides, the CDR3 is TGTGCCAGCACCCCGGGGAGCGGGAGGACCAATGAGCAGTTCTTC. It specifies CASTPGSGRTNEQFF.